This TCR beta chain was found in a study of blood T cell repertoires in COVID-19. Study details: Some COVID-19 samples were acute and others convalescent; all came from the United States, Italy and Spain. The cDNA or gDNA used as material had been derived from T cells, B-cell-depleted T cells, or PBMCs.

This clone was counted only a few times. CDR1 is SQVTM and CDR2 is ANQGSEA in the germline V gene. V dropped 3 bases and J dropped 1 base, with 7 bases sitting between them. The CDR3 spans 13 residues. As originally analysed: The assay estimated nucleated cells by amplifying reference gene primers. Profiling relied on immunoSEQ multiplex PCR, and the TCRdb table lists in-frame clones only, not all of them. For V, J and clone size, that table is used; D and trimming come from the DNA. The table has over 200,000 clones, about 83% seen once; the top ten hold about 9%. The gene calls are TRBV29-1 and TRBJ2-1; no clear D gene. This clonotype originated in a man in his forties or fifties with active or convalescent COVID-19. The sequenced material came from peripheral blood. CDR3 residues: CSVEALSYNEQFF. In nucleotides, the CDR3 is TGCAGCGTTGAGGCTCTTTCCTACAATGAGCAGTTCTTC.